The 21 T cell receptor beta chains listed next were all sequenced from one sample in a study of cytomegalovirus exposure and HLA in healthy donors. PCR involved 60 Vbeta and 13 Jbeta primers. Sequencing was performed with immunoSEQ multiplex PCR; in TCRdb, only in-frame clones are kept and a portion is missing. This sample has 80,000 to 100,000 clones, with around 70% found just once. The sequencing input was PBMCs. These receptor sequences come from a female donor in good health and CMV-seronegative.

V and J are TRBV28 and TRBJ1-2; D possibly corresponds to TRBD1 (5 bases). Trimming took off 7 bases at V and 4 bases at J, with 13 bases between the two ends. The CDR3 consists of 13 residues. CDR1 MDHEN and CDR2 SYDVKM come from the germline V gene. The DNA of the CDR3 is TGTGCCAGCACCTGGGGGGAAAGCTATGGCTACACCTTC. It is translated as CASTWGESYGYTF.

This rearrangement joins TRBV27 to TRBJ2-2; D is possibly TRBD1 (6 bases). CDR3 length equals 13 residues. Germline V CDR1 and CDR2: MNHEY, SMNVEV (reference sequence). With 7 bases removed from V and 7 bases from J, the gap between germline ends came to 13 bases. For the CDR3, the DNA is TGTGCCAGCACCCCCGTAGGGGGCGGGGAGCTGTTTTTT. Its protein product is CASTPVGGGELFF.

This chain joins TRBV6-5 and TRBJ2-1; perhaps TRBD2 as D (7 bases). This CDR3 contains 15 residues. Trimming pared 2 bases from V and 8 bases from J, leaving 16 bases between. Germline loops: CDR1 MNHEY, CDR2 SVGAGI. The CDR3 loop is CASSYGGGRLHEQFF. CDR3 bases: TGTGCCAGCAGTTACGGGGGGGGGCGACTCCATGAGCAGTTCTTC.

The chain is built from TRBV6-4 and TRBJ1-5; D remains ambiguous. Deletions cut 6 bases from V and 4 bases from J, with 10 bases between. The CDR3 is made up of 13 amino acids. Germline values: CDR1 MRHNA, CDR2 SNTAGT. The CDR3 reads CASSREENQPQHF. CDR3 DNA sequence: TGTGCCAGCAGCCGGGAGGAGAATCAGCCCCAGCATTTT.

The CDR3 DNA sequence: TGTGCCAGCAGGGAGGGGAGAACTGAAGCTTTCTTT. The encoded protein is CASREGRTEAFF. This sequence joins TRBV27 and TRBJ1-1; weak D call: TRBD1 (5 bases). The CDR3 runs to 12 residues. CDR1 is MNHEY and CDR2 is SMNVEV in the germline V gene (reference sequence). Trimming pared 6 bases from V and 5 bases from J, leaving 10 bases between.

This chain links TRBV5-6 with TRBJ1-6, with 7 bases identical to TRBD1. CDR3 length equals 16 residues. Per germline, CDR1 SGHDT and CDR2 YYEEEE. The V and J ends lost 0 bases and 4 bases, in that order; junction bases with no gene match: 4. CDR3 coding DNA: TGTGCCAGCAGCTTGGGGGCAGGGGGATATAATTCACCCCTCCACTTT. Protein sequence: CASSLGAGGYNSPLHF.

V usage is TRBV18 and J usage is TRBJ1-1, with D perhaps TRBD1 (5 bases). Germline V gene lookup returns CDR1 KGHSH and CDR2 LQKENI. Trimming left V 3 bases short and J 3 bases short, with 20 bases between. This CDR3 is built from 17 residues. The CDR3 spells CASSPSRYSGGDTEAFF. As DNA, the CDR3 is TGTGCCAGCTCACCTTCCCGGTATTCGGGAGGGGACACTGAAGCTTTCTTT.

The rearrangement joins TRBV7-6 to TRBJ2-7; the match to TRBD1 covers 7 bases. Germline lookup yields CDR1 SGHVS and CDR2 FNYEAQ. After removal of 1 base from V and 0 bases from J, the junction contained 3 bases not matched to a gene. The CDR3 contains 15 residues. The CDR3 DNA reads as TGTGCCAGCAGCTTAGGGACAGGTCACTCCTACGAGCAGTACTTC. Its translation: CASSLGTGHSYEQYF.

This clone was seen a few times. The chain recombines TRBV18 with TRBJ2-1; D is unresolved. CDR1 is KGHSH, CDR2 LQKENI, per germline. The CDR3 consists of 14 residues. V lost 5 bases to trimming and J lost 0 bases, with 8 bases between them. CDR3 protein: CASSVRSSYNEQFF. The CDR3 DNA reads as TGTGCCAGCTCAGTACGCAGCTCCTACAATGAGCAGTTCTTC.

The CDR3 region has the DNA TGTGCCAGCAGCTTGGATGTGACAGGGGTATACACCGGGGAGCTGTTTTTT. Translation: CASSLDVTGVYTGELFF. The chain is built from TRBV5-4 and TRBJ2-2, with TRBD1 identical over 8 bases. CDR1 SGHNT and CDR2 YYREEE come from the germline V gene (reference sequence). The CDR3 length is 17 residues. The V gene end was trimmed by 0 bases and the J gene end by 3 bases; junction bases not matched to a gene: 7.

This sequence joins TRBV27 and TRBJ2-1; 7 bases are shared with TRBD1. Germline values: CDR1 MNHEY, CDR2 SMNVEV (reference sequence). This CDR3 region has 13 residues. J was trimmed by 7 bases and V by 2 bases; bases with no gene match: 2. The CDR3 protein is CASSLDRVNEQFF. Here the CDR3 DNA reads TGTGCCAGCAGTTTAGACAGGGTGAATGAGCAGTTCTTC.

With regard to this clone: This CDR3 is also generated by other DNA sequences in the sample. The chain recombines TRBV6-1 with TRBJ2-1; 9 bases fit TRBD2. The V gene's germline CDR1 is MNHNS and CDR2 SASEGT. J was trimmed by 7 bases and V by 2 bases; bases with no gene match: 9. This CDR3 is built from 16 residues. The CDR3 is CASSEPGLAGRNEQFF. The CDR3 DNA is TGTGCCAGCAGTGAACCGGGGCTAGCGGGACGGAATGAGCAGTTCTTC.

This clone came up once. The genes are TRBV7-8 and TRBJ2-7; the D gene is possibly TRBD1 (6 bases). V was cut by 6 bases and J by 5 bases, with 14 bases left in between. CDR1 is SGHVS, CDR2 FQNEAQ, per germline. The CDR3 is 13 amino acids. CDR3 coding DNA: TGTGCCAGCAGGCACATCACAGGGAACGAGCAGTACTTC. This encodes CASRHITGNEQYF. The complete variable domain, with remaining parts taken from reference TRBV7-8 and TRBJ2-7, reads GAGVSQSPRYKVAKRGQDVALRCDPISGHVSLFWYQQALGQGPEFLTYFQNEAQLDKSGLPSDRFFAERPEGSVSTLKIQRTQQEDSAVYLCASRHITGNEQYFGPGTRLTVT.

V gene TRBV2 combines with J gene TRBJ2-1; 8 positions agree with TRBD1. The trim removed 3 bases at V and 13 bases at J, leaving 5 bases unmatched. CDR1 SNHLY and CDR2 FYNNEI come from the germline V gene. The CDR3 runs to 12 residues. The CDR3: CASSDTGTGQFF. DNA of the CDR3: TGTGCCAGCAGTGATACCGGGACAGGCCAGTTCTTC.

The V and J genes are TRBV6-6 and TRBJ2-7; 8 bases align to TRBD2. The CDR3 has 15 amino acids. Unmatched junction bases numbered 8, after V lost 5 bases and J lost 2 bases. Germline CDR1 is MNHNY and CDR2 is SVGAGI (reference sequence). CDR3 loop: CASSIEGGGPYEQYF. CDR3 nucleotide sequence: TGTGCCAGCAGTATTGAGGGCGGGGGGCCCTACGAGCAGTACTTC.

In nucleotides, the CDR3 is TGTGCCAGCAGCTACTCACCTAGCGCGAATGAGCAGTTCTTC. Translating it yields CASSYSPSANEQFF. The V gene is TRBV11-3, the J gene TRBJ2-1; a weak D match, TRBD2 (6 bases). The V gene's germline CDR1 is SGHNT and CDR2 YENEEA. CDR3 length equals 14 residues. The ends were cut back, 4 bases at V and 7 bases at J, with 14 bases in the middle.

This sequence joins TRBV15 and TRBJ1-4; D remains unclear. Germline V gene lookup returns CDR1 LNHNV and CDR2 YYDKDF (reference sequence). This CDR3 comprises 14 residues. V lost 4 bases to trimming and J lost 7 bases, with 13 bases between them. The CDR3 protein is CATSMGNAGEKLFF. The CDR3 DNA follows: TGTGCCACCAGCATGGGCAATGCGGGTGAAAAACTGTTTTTT.

The gene calls are TRBV30 and TRBJ2-1, with D hard to call. The CDR3 consists of 13 residues. CDR1 is GTSNPN, CDR2 SVGIG, per germline (reference sequence). V was clipped by 2 bases and J by 3 bases, with 8 bases between them. The CDR3 bases are TGTGCCTGGAGTCTAGGAATCTACAATGAGCAGTTCTTC. Its protein product is CAWSLGIYNEQFF.

This clone was detected a few times. This chain joins TRBV28 and TRBJ1-2; tentatively, D is TRBD1 (6 bases). CDR3 size: 13 residues. V dropped 9 bases and J dropped 0 bases, with 11 bases sitting between them. CDR1 is MDHEN and CDR2 is SYDVKM in the germline V gene. The CDR3 DNA follows: TGTGCCAGTGGGACACCCACTAACTATGGCTACACCTTC. This translates into CASGTPTNYGYTF.

This chain connects TRBV7-2 to TRBJ1-1; D uncertain. The germline V gene encodes CDR1 SGHTA and CDR2 FQGNSA. The CDR3 sequence is 13 residues long. With 5 bases removed from V and 1 base from J, the gap between germline ends came to 8 bases. The CDR3 sequence: CASSVGENTEAFF. CDR3 in DNA: TGTGCCAGCAGCGTAGGAGAGAACACTGAAGCTTTCTTT.

In this sample, this clone turned up once. The chain recombines TRBV30 with TRBJ2-5, with TRBD1 identical over 7 bases. Germline V gives CDR1 GTSNPN, CDR2 SVGIG (reference sequence). The CDR3 consists of 17 residues. CDR3: CASGQVLGWKPKETQYF. In DNA, the CDR3 is TGTGCGTCCGGACAGGTCCTAGGCTGGAAACCGAAAGAGACCCAGTACTTC.